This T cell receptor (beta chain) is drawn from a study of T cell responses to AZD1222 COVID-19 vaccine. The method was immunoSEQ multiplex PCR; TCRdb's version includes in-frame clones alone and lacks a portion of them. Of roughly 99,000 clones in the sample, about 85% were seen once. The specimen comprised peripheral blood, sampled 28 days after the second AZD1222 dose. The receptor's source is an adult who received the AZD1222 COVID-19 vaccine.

The CDR3 protein is CSARGNTEAFF. CDR3 nucleotides: TGCAGTGCTAGGGGGAACACTGAAGCTTTCTTT. This chain connects TRBV20-1 to TRBJ1-1; no clear D. Looked up from germline, CDR1 is DFQATT and CDR2 is SNEGSKA (reference sequence). Trimming took off 3 bases at V and 1 base at J, with 3 bases between the two ends. This CDR3 spans 11 amino acids.